A selection of T cell receptor beta chains follows, all from one sample in a study of CD8 T cells in ankylosing spondylitis. A single record per CDR3 protein comes from TCRdb applying MiXCR to the 5' RACE reads. The sample holds around 250,000 distinct CDR3 sequences; about 10% are singletons and the top ten take about 6.8%. Sequenced material: blood, either unsorted or a sorted T cell fraction (not recorded which). All receptors derive from a male donor with ankylosing spondylitis or in good health (not recorded which). CDR3s include the opening cysteine and the closing phenylalanine or tryptophan.

V,CDR3
TRBV12-3/TRBV12-4,CASSFSASNTGELFF
TRBV5-1,CASSFEGSGETQYF
TRBV24-1,CATQGASGTGSVGELFF
TRBV6-1,CASSGPSTDTQYF
TRBV12-3/TRBV12-4,CASSLARDRETQYF
TRBV2,CAILGRSEQFF
TRBV2,CASSEVWGQGEETQYF
TRBV23-1,CASSPPRQDRTSGKSTGELFF
TRBV20-1,CSARDERGEKLFF
TRBV5-1,CASTDWGISYEQYF
TRBV10-2,CASRNGLATHGETQYF
TRBV20-1,CSASVLGEYYEQYF
TRBV11-2,CASSLDLGVVAGNEQFF
TRBV5-1,CASSLGQGEQFF
TRBV6-4,CASSDSDQQSAGELFF
TRBV20-1,CSARDGTSVTETQYF
TRBV29-1,CSVGRTGGSYEQYF
TRBV6-1,CASRILATSSYEQYF
TRBV6-1,CASWTGTAIQETQYF
TRBV20-1,CSARGGRPHETGELFF
TRBV27,CASSLPLGLDSYEQYF
TRBV27,CASSLGTGNEQFF
TRBV5-1,CASSLTGSNEQFF
TRBV29-1,CSVCTGAGEKLFF
TRBV6-1,CASRGAGTGNTIYF
TRBV12-3/TRBV12-4,CASKLTENTEAFF
TRBV5-6,CASSFGTINEQFF
TRBV5-1,CASSLQGAVTEAFF
TRBV20-1,CSARKTGTQETQYF
TRBV2,CASIKDRGINEQFF
TRBV18,CASSPLVPHEQYF
TRBV5-1,CASSLPLSTDGSTDTQYF
TRBV5-1,CASSLTAGTNTEAFF
TRBV19,CASSIGQGAAGELFF
TRBV6-5,CASSYSAGQVIYEQYF
TRBV7-8,CASSTSTGVNTEAFF
TRBV10-3,CAISKGQDLGELFF
TRBV7-7,CASSSVLWGGELFF
TRBV5-1,CASSLALAFSEQYF
TRBV5-1,CASNSRGGQETQYF
TRBV6-1,CASKWQLYGYTF
TRBV27,CASSFLDRIYEQYF
TRBV20-1,CSAADIHGNTEAFF
TRBV6-1,CASSDTSGGPTDTQYF
TRBV12-3/TRBV12-4,CASPPSRGGELFF
TRBV7-9,CASSSSRQGSNYGYTF
TRBV18,CASSPSPTSYEQYF